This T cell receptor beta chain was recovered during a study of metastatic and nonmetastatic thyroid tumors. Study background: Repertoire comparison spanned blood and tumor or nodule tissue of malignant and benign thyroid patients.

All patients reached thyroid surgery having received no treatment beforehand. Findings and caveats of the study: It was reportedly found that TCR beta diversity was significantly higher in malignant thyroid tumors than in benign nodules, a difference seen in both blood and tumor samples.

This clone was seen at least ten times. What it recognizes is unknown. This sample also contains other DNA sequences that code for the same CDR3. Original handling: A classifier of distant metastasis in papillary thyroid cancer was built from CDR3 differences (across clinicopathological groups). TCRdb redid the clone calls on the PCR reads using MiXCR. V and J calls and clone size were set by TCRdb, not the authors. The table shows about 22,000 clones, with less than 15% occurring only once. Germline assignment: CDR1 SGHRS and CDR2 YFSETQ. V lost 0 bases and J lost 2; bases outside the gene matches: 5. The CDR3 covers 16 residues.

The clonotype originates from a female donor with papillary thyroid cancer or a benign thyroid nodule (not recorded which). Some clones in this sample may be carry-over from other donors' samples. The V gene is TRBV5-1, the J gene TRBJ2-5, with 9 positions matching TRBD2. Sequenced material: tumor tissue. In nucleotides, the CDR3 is TGCGCCAGCAGCTTGGCGCCTAGCGGGGAACAAGAGACCCAGTACTTC. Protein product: CASSLAPSGEQETQYF.